The 10 T cell receptor beta chains reported below all come from one sample, sequenced in a study of cytomegalovirus exposure and HLA in healthy donors. Libraries were prepared by immunoSEQ multiplex PCR; TCRdb keeps only in-frame clonotypes and omits some of them. The sample contains over 150,000 clones, 80% to 85% of which appear only once. Sequencing was done on a sample of PBMCs. Receptor source: a young woman in good health and CMV-seropositive.

This clone was recorded once. The chain uses TRBV19 and TRBJ2-2, with D perhaps matching TRBD1 (5 bases). Germline CDR1 LNHDA, CDR2 SQIVND (reference sequence). There are 17 residues in the CDR3. V lost 7 bases and J 0 bases, leaving 18 bases between the germline ends. CDR3 protein: CASKPDKAPPNTGELFF. The CDR3 coding sequence is TGTGCCAGTAAGCCGGACAAGGCCCCCCCGAACACCGGGGAGCTGTTTTTT.

The chain is built from TRBV6-6 and TRBJ1-2; 7 bases map to TRBD1. The CDR3 has 14 amino acids. Germline V CDR1 and CDR2: MNHNY, SVGAGI (reference sequence). J lost 4 bases, V lost 6 bases, and 8 bases had no gene match. CDR3 residues: CASRDTGTAYGYTF. CDR3 DNA: TGTGCCAGCAGGGATACCGGGACAGCCTATGGCTACACCTTC.

The J gene is TRBJ2-1, the V gene TRBV7-2; no reliable D call. CDR1 and CDR2 (germline): SGHTA, FQGNSA. The CDR3 totals 13 residues. Trimming took 0 bases from V and 4 from J, leaving 4 bases between them. CDR3 residues: CASSLAAYNEQFF. For the CDR3, the DNA is TGTGCCAGCAGCTTAGCAGCTTACAATGAGCAGTTCTTC.

This clone was picked up a small number of times. J is TRBJ1-2 and V is TRBV2, with D possibly being TRBD1 (5 bases). This CDR3 has 12 residues. V was cut by 9 bases and J by 8 bases, with 16 bases left in between. Germline V lookup: CDR1 SNHLY, CDR2 FYNNEI. This chain's CDR3 is CASTLTESGYTF. The DNA of the CDR3 is TGTGCCAGTACGTTGACAGAGTCAGGCTACACCTTC.

The chain joins TRBV13 to TRBJ2-3; no clear D gene. The germline V gene has CDR1 PRHDT and CDR2 FYEKMQ (reference sequence). Trimming took off 5 bases at V and 2 bases at J, with 8 bases between the two ends. The CDR3 extends over 13 amino acids. The CDR3 loop reads CASSPRPTDTQYF. CDR3 DNA: TGTGCCAGCAGCCCGCGGCCCACAGATACGCAGTATTTT.

The chain recombines TRBV15 with TRBJ2-3, with 13 bases matching TRBD2. CDR3 size: 19 residues. V dropped 0 bases and J dropped 0; count of bases not matched to a gene: 6. Germline V lookup: CDR1 LNHNV, CDR2 YYDKDF (reference sequence). CDR3 protein: CATSRERTSGGPSTDTQYF. Written as DNA, the CDR3 is TGTGCCACCAGCAGAGAAAGGACTAGCGGGGGTCCTAGCACAGATACGCAGTATTTT. Using reference TRBV15 and TRBJ2-3 for the parts outside the CDR3, the full variable domain is DAMVIQNPRYQVTQFGKPVTLSCSQTLNHNVMYWYQQKSSQAPKLLFHYYDKDFNNEADTPDNFQSRRPNTSFCFLDIRSPGLGDTAMYLCATSRERTSGGPSTDTQYFGPGTRLTVL.

The sample holds a few counts of this clone. This chain uses TRBV7-7 with TRBJ2-5; tentative D call: TRBD1 (7 bases). Trimming took 5 bases from V and 5 from J, leaving 15 bases between them. CDR1 is SSHAT, CDR2 FNYEAQ, per germline (reference sequence). This CDR3 has 14 residues. The CDR3 loop is CASSRDRAGETQYF. In DNA, the CDR3 is TGTGCCAGCAGCCGTGACAGGGCGGGGGAGACCCAGTACTTC.

This chain connects TRBV2 to TRBJ1-5; D perhaps matches TRBD1 (6 bases). V shed 4 bases and J shed 4 bases, with 14 bases lying between them. Germline CDR1 and CDR2: SNHLY and FYNNEI. The length of the CDR3 is 15 residues. The CDR3 DNA follows: TGTGCCAGCAGTGCGGGGGGGGCTGAGAATCAGCCCCAGCATTTT. Residues: CASSAGGAENQPQHF.

The genes are TRBV6-6 and TRBJ1-4; D gene unclear. Trimming shortened V by 3 bases and J by 7 bases, and 12 bases separated the two germline ends. The length of the CDR3 is 14 residues. CDR1 is MNHNY, CDR2 SVGAGI, per germline (reference sequence). CDR3 region: CASSYRGPIEKLFF. The CDR3 region has the DNA TGTGCCAGCAGTTATCGGGGTCCCATTGAAAAACTGTTTTTT.

This chain connects TRBV5-4 to TRBJ1-2; D gene unclear. CDR1 SGHNT and CDR2 YYREEE come from the germline V gene (reference sequence). CDR3 length equals 16 residues. Trimming pared 0 bases from V and 6 bases from J, leaving 18 bases between. CDR3 protein: CASSLGNTELSDGYTF. In nucleotides, the CDR3 is TGTGCCAGCAGCTTGGGCAATACCGAACTGAGCGATGGCTACACCTTC. Drawing the rest from reference TRBV5-4 and TRBJ1-2, the complete variable domain is ETGVTQSPTHLIKTRGQQVTLRCSSQSGHNTVSWYQQALGQGPQFIFQYYREEENGRGNFPPRFSGLQFPNYSSELNVNALELDDSALYLCASSLGNTELSDGYTFGSGTRLTVV.